The present entry profiles one T cell receptor beta chain with its context. Its antigen remains unknown. The data were produced by immunoSEQ multiplex PCR, yet TCRdb's version contains in-frame clones alone and is incomplete. The sample includes 97,000 or so clones, about 91% of them seen just once. CDR1 and CDR2 from the germline V gene are SGHTA and FQGNSA. V dropped 5 bases and J dropped 2 bases, with 7 bases sitting between them. This CDR3 is 13 amino acids long. During the collection period, no donor immune events like infections were recorded. This sample stems from a study of identifying expanded T cells in peripheral blood. Notes on the study in general: Over two and four weeks, about 17 and 20 clones changed, versus approximately 1.2 between replicates. Approximately two-week clone count variance significantly increased as total template count grew.

The chain joins TRBV7-2 to TRBJ1-5; D is unresolved. Sequencing used blood. This sequence originates from a person between 18 and 75 years old in good health. The chain's CDR3 is CASSQQGNQPQHF. CDR3 coding DNA: TGTGCCAGCAGCCAGCAGGGCAATCAGCCCCAGCATTTT.